This TCR beta chain was obtained from a study of identical twins (dated by TCRdb to the mid-2010s). In terms of the full investigation: The study deep-sequenced TCR alpha and beta repertoires from monozygotic twins, unrelated adults of various ages and cord blood to test whether fetal clonotypes persist. To rule out contamination, replicate twin experiments were performed at different times with different library preparation protocols.

The study at large found these results: Invariant T cells such as MAIT and iNKT could partly confound zero-insertion analyses, although diverse VJ usage argued against such confounding for most clonotypes. Because the same donors could not be followed over many years, the conclusions relied on cross-sectional statistical analysis. Excess twin sharing in beta out-of-frame sequences was weaker because fewer shared sequences lowered the signal-to-noise ratio. Abundant cord blood beta clonotypes carried fewer insertions; young adult naive repertoires showed a weaker similar trend, while memory repertoires showed none. Compared with coincidental sharing between unrelated individuals, out-of-frame TCR alpha sequences shared between twins showed an excess of sequences with low generation probability. Out-of-frame TCR alpha sharing in monozygotic twins was systematically underestimated by recombination models, whereas sharing between unrelated individuals was in agreement with the recombination models.

Every donor in the study was a healthy Caucasian. Three pairs of female monozygotic twins, all aged roughly 18 to 29 years, made up the twin cohort. Positive isolation kits from Invitrogen were used to isolate the CD4+ and CD8+ T cell populations. The junction shows trimming of 6 bases on V and 6 bases on J, and the gene matches do not reach 4 bases of it. From the cysteine through the phenylalanine, the CDR3 covers 13 amino acids. Solely the CDR3 DNA is kept, with 39 bases framed from the first base. Library method: 5' RACE. The listed sequencing device is Illumina HiSeq 2000. Template switching introduced a universal primer binding site; the final cDNA contained a unique molecular identifier, enabling accurate counting of TCR cDNA molecules. Specific primers in the conserved constant-segment region were used to synthesize first-strand cDNA for the TCR alpha and beta chains. To control for contamination, every cDNA library carried two barcodes: a SMART-Mk sample barcode plus Illumina barcodes. TruSeq adapter sequences and Illumina sample barcodes were added in two successive PCR steps. TCR alpha and beta cDNA libraries were sequenced on the Illumina HiSeq platform with custom primers. The original pipeline was this. Raw reads were processed with MiGEC to extract unique molecular identifiers, and MiXCR was used to determine CDR3 positions. Recombination models were inferred per individual with the repgenHMM and IGoR tools using an EM algorithm. Shared clonotype analysis was performed with the tcR package in R, normalizing sharing by the product of cloneset sizes. To study raw recombination free of thymic and clonal selection effects, out-of-frame nonproductive sequences were analyzed. TCRdb trimmed the raw reads at Q25, called clones with MiXCR and kept productive beta chains. Entries are consolidated by CDR3 protein sequence, retaining the most common genes and DNA. Here the V and J calls rest on TCRdb's processing, not on the authors' analysis. Present in this sample are about 200,000 distinct CDR3 sequences, 6.5% of which were seen just once. The ten largest clones add up to 14% to 15% of the sample.

This clonotype came up many times. Its antigen is still unknown. The input lacks base qualities; no much larger clone sits a single base away. This sample also appeared in a second study, on T cells expressing NK-cell markers. The second study, in turn, reports: Several donors provided sorted CD3+CD56+NKG2C+, CD3+CD56+NKG2C- and CD3+CD56-NKG2C+ T-cell subsets, whose TCR beta-chain repertoires were profiled. Among the eight sequenced donors, seven were HCMV-seropositive and one was HCMV-seronegative. In several experiments an anti-gammadeltaTCR antibody was added to restrict sorting to alphabetaTCR-expressing T cells. In more than five donors, the dominant CD3+CD56+NKG2C+ clonotypes ranked among the top 10 CD8+ clonotypes, making up about 1.0-7.0% of CD8+ T cells. Those dominant clonotypes were again the most abundant among CD3+CD56-NKG2C+ cells in a handful of donors, at about 25-60.1%. It remained unclear whether the expanded NKG2C-expressing T cell clones were specific for HCMV antigens. All eight donors whose samples were sequenced were randomly selected healthy volunteers, three of them men and five women. A commercial ELISA kit detecting HCMV-specific IgG in serum was used to determine HCMV serostatus. MIGEC handled demultiplexing of the reads and grouping by UMI, while MiTCR was used to assemble and quantify clonotypes. To remove erroneous sequences, TCR cDNA sequences were retained only when supported by two or more reads. The tcR package was used for downstream repertoire analysis, and clonotypes were matched between fractions using CDR3 nucleotide sequence together with V segment. VDJmatch was used to annotate antigen specificity against VDJdb, with one amino acid substitution in CDR3 permitted.

The sequence links TRBV12-3 or TRBV12-4 to TRBJ2-1; 8 central bases correspond to TRBD2. The TCR sequence derives from a woman in her late teens or twenties in good health. The material sequenced was CD8+ T cells sorted from blood. For the CDR3, the sequence is CASSSTSGNEQFF. The nucleotides read TGTGCCAGCAGCTCCACTAGCGGCAATGAGCAGTTCTTC.